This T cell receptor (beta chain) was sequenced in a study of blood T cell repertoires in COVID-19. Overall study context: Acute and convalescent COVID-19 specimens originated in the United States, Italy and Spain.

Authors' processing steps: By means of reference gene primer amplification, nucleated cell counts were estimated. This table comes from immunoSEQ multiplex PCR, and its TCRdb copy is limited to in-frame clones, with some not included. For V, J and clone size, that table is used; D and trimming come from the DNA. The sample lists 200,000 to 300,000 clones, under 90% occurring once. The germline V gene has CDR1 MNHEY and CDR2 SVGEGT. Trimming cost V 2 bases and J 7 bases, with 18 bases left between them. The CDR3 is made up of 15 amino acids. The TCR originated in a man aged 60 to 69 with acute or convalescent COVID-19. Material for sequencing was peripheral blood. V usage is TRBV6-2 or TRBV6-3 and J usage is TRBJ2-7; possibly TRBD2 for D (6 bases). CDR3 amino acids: CASSYPQAGRIEQYF. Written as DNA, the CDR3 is TGTGCCAGCAGTTACCCCCAAGCGGGTCGGATAGAGCAGTACTTC.